This T cell receptor (beta chain) stems from a study of blood T cell repertoires in COVID-19. Looking at the study overall: Material from acute and convalescent COVID-19 was sourced from the United States, Italy and Spain. PBMCs, B-cell-depleted T cells, or T cells provided the cDNA or gDNA that made up the material.

The data were produced by immunoSEQ multiplex PCR, yet TCRdb's version contains in-frame clones alone and is incomplete. This table has 90,000 to 120,000 clones, over 75% appearing once. V lost 1 base and J lost 5, with 6 bases in between. This CDR3 comprises 13 residues. Per the germline V gene, CDR1 is MNHNS and CDR2 is SASEGT. The specimen was peripheral blood. The chain carries TRBV6-1 and TRBJ1-3; D gene ambiguous. This TCR derives from a man in his 70s with active or convalescent COVID-19. The CDR3 loop is CASSEGARNTIYF. DNA of the CDR3: TGTGCCAGCAGTGAAGGGGCGCGAAACACCATATATTTT.